The 6 T cell receptor beta chains below come from one sample, sequenced in a study of blood T cell repertoires in COVID-19. Generated by immunoSEQ multiplex PCR, the TCRdb table keeps only in-frame clones and is missing some. The repertoire holds fewer than 200,000 clones, with around 80% as singletons. Sequenced material: peripheral blood. The receptor set was obtained from a woman older than 75 with active or convalescent COVID-19.

This clone occurred a few times. This chain connects TRBV12-3 or TRBV12-4 to TRBJ1-5; the D is unclear. The CDR3 consists of 13 residues. Trimming stripped 5 bases from V and 4 bases from J, with 9 bases between. Written as DNA, the CDR3 is TGTGCCAGCAGTCCCCTAGATAATCAGCCCCAGCATTTT. Its protein is CASSPLDNQPQHF.

The chain joins TRBV5-4 to TRBJ2-5; a possible D gene is TRBD1 (6 bases). Per germline, CDR1 SGHNT and CDR2 YYREEE (reference sequence). Trimming shortened V by 9 bases and J by 2 bases, and 14 bases separated the two germline ends. CDR3 length equals 13 residues. The CDR3 here is CATNPGTQETQYF. The DNA for the CDR3 is TGTGCCACCAACCCCGGGACACAAGAGACCCAGTACTTC. Filled out from reference TRBV5-4 and TRBJ2-5, the complete variable domain reads ETGVTQSPTHLIKTRGQQVTLRCSSQSGHNTVSWYQQALGQGPQFIFQYYREEENGRGNFPPRFSGLQFPNYSSELNVNALELDDSALYLCATNPGTQETQYFGPGTRLLVL.

J is TRBJ1-1 and V is TRBV4-1, with no clear D. Germline V gives CDR1 MGHRA, CDR2 YSYEKL. This CDR3 spans 15 amino acids. With 1 base removed from V and 7 bases from J, the gap between germline ends came to 16 bases. The CDR3 spells CASSQGLPGTSEAFF. The CDR3 DNA is TGCGCCAGCAGCCAAGGGCTACCAGGCACAAGTGAAGCTTTCTTT.

The J gene is TRBJ1-2, the V gene TRBV19; D is perhaps TRBD1 (6 bases). The CDR3 runs 14 residues. CDR1 is LNHDA and CDR2 is SQIVND in the germline V gene (reference sequence). Trimming took 5 bases from V and 4 from J, leaving 14 bases between them. CDR3 sequence reads: CASSPTGYSYGYTF. In nucleotides, the CDR3 is TGTGCCAGTAGTCCAACAGGGTACTCCTATGGCTACACCTTC.

The chain carries TRBV7-6 and TRBJ1-5; D is perhaps TRBD1 (6 bases). The length of the CDR3 is 16 residues. Germline V gives CDR1 SGHVS, CDR2 FNYEAQ. The V end was cut by 4 bases, the J end by 0 bases, with 13 bases between. The DNA for the CDR3 is TGTGCCAGCAGCTCGGACAGACTGAATAGCAATCAGCCCCAGCATTTT. It is translated as CASSSDRLNSNQPQHF.

This clone was seen a handful of times. The V and J genes are TRBV6-5 and TRBJ1-6, with 9 nucleotides matching TRBD1. The CDR3 is made up of 16 amino acids. Looked up from germline, CDR1 is MNHEY and CDR2 is SVGAGI. J lost 7 bases, V lost 3 bases, and 7 bases had no gene match. The DNA for the CDR3 is TGTGCCAGCAGTTATTGGGGGACAGGGAAGAATTCACCCCTCCACTTT. Amino acid sequence: CASSYWGTGKNSPLHF.